These 4 T cell receptor beta chains share one sample of origin, sequenced in a study of spatial heterogeneity in lung cancer. Specified time point: sample taken at primary tumor resection. Whole RNA came from tumor, nontumor lung or frozen PBMC and was sequenced without being sorted. Via MiXCR, TCRdb re-called the 5' RACE reads, giving one row per CDR3 protein. The table lists some 100,000 distinct CDR3 sequences, around 12% of them singletons, with just over 40% in the top ten. The sample in question was PBMCs, obtained at surgery. The receptor set was obtained from a male donor with early-stage non-small cell lung cancer.

At least ten counts were recorded for this clonotype. CDR3 DNA: TGTGCCACCACGGTAGCCAAAAACATTCAGTACTTC. Translated: CATTVAKNIQYF. The chain couples TRBV24-1 to TRBJ2-4; D unclear. V was cut by 8 bases and J by 0 bases, with 4 bases left in between. Germline lookup yields CDR1 KGHDR and CDR2 SFDVKD. The CDR3 totals 12 residues.

CDR3 DNA sequence: TGTGCCAGCAACCGAGCGGGAGAGGGGAATGAGCAGTTCTTC. This codes for CASNRAGEGNEQFF. The chain carries TRBV6-2 or TRBV6-3 and TRBJ2-1; 8 bases map to TRBD2. CDR3 length equals 14 residues. J lost 7 bases, V lost 7 bases, and 9 bases had no gene match. Germline CDR1 reads MNHEY; CDR2 reads SVGEGT.

This clonotype was seen repeatedly, ten times or more. The chain couples TRBV3-1 to TRBJ1-6; TRBD1 might be the D (6 bases). Trimming took 0 bases from V and 14 from J, leaving 20 bases between them. This CDR3 comprises 16 residues. CDR1 LGHDT and CDR2 YNNKEL come from the germline V gene (reference sequence). Written as DNA, the CDR3 is TGTGCCAGCAGCCAAGATTGGGACCGGCCGAAGGGGGCCCTCCACTTT. This gives the protein CASSQDWDRPKGALHF. The whole variable domain, remainder taken from reference TRBV3-1 and TRBJ1-6, is DTAVSQTPKYLVTQMGNDKSIKCEQNLGHDTMYWYKQDSKKFLKIMFSYNNKELIINETVPNRFSPKSPDKAHLNLHINSLELGDSAVYFCASSQDWDRPKGALHFGNGTRLTVT.

This clonotype was seen a few times. V is TRBV12-5 and J is TRBJ1-6, with a weak D call TRBD1 (5 bases). Between the trimmed V and J ends, which lost 1 base and 10 bases, there was a span of 8 bases. The CDR3 is 13 amino acids. Germline V lookup: CDR1 LGHNT, CDR2 FRNRAP. The CDR3 is CASGLEEGSPLHF. The CDR3 DNA reads TGTGCTAGTGGTTTGGAAGAGGGGTCACCCCTCCACTTT.